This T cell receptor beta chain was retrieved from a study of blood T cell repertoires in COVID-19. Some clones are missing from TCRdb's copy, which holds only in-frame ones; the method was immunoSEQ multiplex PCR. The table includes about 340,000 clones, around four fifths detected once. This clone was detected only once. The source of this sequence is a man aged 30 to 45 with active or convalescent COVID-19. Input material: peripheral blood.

This chain's CDR3 is CASSSPGWAGEQFF. CDR3 bases: TGTGCCAGCAGCTCTCCCGGATGGGCGGGTGAGCAGTTCTTC. The V call is TRBV7-3, the J call TRBJ2-1; D is perhaps TRBD2 (5 bases). This CDR3 is built from 14 residues. V was shortened by 4 bases and J by 9 bases, with 16 bases between the two germline ends. Germline assignment: CDR1 SGHTA and CDR2 FQGTGA.